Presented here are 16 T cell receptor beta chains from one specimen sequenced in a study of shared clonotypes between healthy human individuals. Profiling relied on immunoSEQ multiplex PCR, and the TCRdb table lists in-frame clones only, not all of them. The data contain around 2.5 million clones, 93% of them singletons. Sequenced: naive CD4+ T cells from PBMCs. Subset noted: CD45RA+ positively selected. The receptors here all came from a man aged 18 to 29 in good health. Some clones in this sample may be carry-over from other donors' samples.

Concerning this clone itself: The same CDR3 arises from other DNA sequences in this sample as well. The CDR3: CASSSPGQGEYEQYF. The CDR3 bases are TGTGCCAGCAGTTCCCCGGGACAGGGGGAATACGAGCAGTACTTC. The J gene is TRBJ2-7, the V gene TRBV28; 11 bases map to TRBD1. Germline V gene sequence: CDR1 MDHEN, CDR2 SYDVKM. CDR3 length: 15 amino acids. After removal of 4 bases from V and 4 bases from J, the junction contained 6 bases not matched to a gene.

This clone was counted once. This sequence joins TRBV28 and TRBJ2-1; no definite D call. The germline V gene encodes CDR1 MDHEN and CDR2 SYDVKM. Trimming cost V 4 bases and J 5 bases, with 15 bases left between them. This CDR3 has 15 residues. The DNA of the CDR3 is TGTGCCAGCAGTTCCTATACTACTGGGAACAATGAGCAGTTCTTC. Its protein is CASSSYTTGNNEQFF.

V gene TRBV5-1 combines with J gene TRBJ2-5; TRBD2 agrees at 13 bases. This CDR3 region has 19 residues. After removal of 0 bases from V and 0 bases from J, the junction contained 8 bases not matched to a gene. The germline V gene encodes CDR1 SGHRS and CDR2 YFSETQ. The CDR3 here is CASSLGGTSGTGYQETQYF. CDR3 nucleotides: TGCGCCAGCAGCTTGGGTGGGACTAGCGGGACGGGGTACCAAGAGACCCAGTACTTC.

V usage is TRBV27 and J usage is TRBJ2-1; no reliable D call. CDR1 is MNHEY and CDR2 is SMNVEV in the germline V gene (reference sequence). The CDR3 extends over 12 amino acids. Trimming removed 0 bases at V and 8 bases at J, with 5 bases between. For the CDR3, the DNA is TGTGCCAGCAGTTTATCTGCTGATGAGCAGTTCTTC. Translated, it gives CASSLSADEQFF.

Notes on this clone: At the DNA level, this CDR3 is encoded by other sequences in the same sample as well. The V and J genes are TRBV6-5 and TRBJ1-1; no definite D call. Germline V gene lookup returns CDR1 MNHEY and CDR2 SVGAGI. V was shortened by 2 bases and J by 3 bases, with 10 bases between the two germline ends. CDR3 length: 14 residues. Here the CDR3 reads CASSYTPGDTEAFF. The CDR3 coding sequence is TGTGCCAGCAGTTACACCCCTGGGGACACTGAAGCTTTCTTT.

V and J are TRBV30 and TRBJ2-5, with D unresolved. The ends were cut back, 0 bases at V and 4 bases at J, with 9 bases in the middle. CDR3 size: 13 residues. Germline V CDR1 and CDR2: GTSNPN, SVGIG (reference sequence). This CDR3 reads CAWSVVSVETQYF. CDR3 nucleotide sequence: TGTGCCTGGAGTGTGGTGTCGGTAGAGACCCAGTACTTC.

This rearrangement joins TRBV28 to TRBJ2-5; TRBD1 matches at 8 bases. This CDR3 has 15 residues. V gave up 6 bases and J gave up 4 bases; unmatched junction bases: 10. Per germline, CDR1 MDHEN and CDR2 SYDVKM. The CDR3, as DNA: TGTGCCAGCAGCCCCGCGGGGACAGGCAGAGAGACCCAGTACTTC. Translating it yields CASSPAGTGRETQYF.

CDR3 loop: CASSTPSRDFKNTIYF. CDR3 coding DNA: TGCGCCAGCAGTACCCCTTCGCGGGACTTCAAAAACACCATATATTTT. The chain combines TRBV4-1 with TRBJ1-3; a weak D match, TRBD1 (5 bases). The CDR3 totals 16 residues. V was trimmed by 6 bases and J by 6 bases, leaving 21 bases between them. Germline values: CDR1 MGHRA, CDR2 YSYEKL.

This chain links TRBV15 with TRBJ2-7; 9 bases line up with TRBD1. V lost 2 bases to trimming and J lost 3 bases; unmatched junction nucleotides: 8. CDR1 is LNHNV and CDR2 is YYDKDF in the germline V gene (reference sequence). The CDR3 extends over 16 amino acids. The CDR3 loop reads CATSRTATGGNYEQYF. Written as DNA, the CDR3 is TGTGCCACCAGCAGAACCGCGACAGGGGGTAACTACGAGCAGTACTTC. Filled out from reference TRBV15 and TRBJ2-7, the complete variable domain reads DAMVIQNPRYQVTQFGKPVTLSCSQTLNHNVMYWYQQKSSQAPKLLFHYYDKDFNNEADTPDNFQSRRPNTSFCFLDIRSPGLGDTAMYLCATSRTATGGNYEQYFGPGTRLTVT.

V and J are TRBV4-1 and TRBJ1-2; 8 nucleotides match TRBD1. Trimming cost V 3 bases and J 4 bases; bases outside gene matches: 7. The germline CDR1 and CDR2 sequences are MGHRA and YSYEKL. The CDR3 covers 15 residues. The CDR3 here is CASSHKQGGIYGYTF. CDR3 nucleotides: TGCGCCAGCAGCCATAAACAGGGGGGAATCTATGGCTACACCTTC.

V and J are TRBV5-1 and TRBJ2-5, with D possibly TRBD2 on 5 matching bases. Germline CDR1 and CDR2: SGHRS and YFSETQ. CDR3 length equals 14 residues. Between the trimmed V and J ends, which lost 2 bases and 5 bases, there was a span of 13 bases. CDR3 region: CASSFSGISETQYF. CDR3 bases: TGCGCCAGCAGCTTTTCGGGAATTTCGGAGACCCAGTACTTC.

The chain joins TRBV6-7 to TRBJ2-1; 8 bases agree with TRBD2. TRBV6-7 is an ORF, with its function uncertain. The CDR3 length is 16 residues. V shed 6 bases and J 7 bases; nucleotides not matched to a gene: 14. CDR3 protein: CASRSTGGPKINEQFF. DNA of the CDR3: TGTGCCAGCAGATCCACGGGAGGGCCTAAGATAAATGAGCAGTTCTTC.

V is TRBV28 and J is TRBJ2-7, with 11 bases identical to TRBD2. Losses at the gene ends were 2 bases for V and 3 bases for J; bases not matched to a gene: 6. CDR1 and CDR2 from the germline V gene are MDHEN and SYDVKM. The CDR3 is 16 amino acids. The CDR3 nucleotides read TGTGCCAGCAGTTTAGATAGCGGGAGGGTCCTCTACGAGCAGTACTTC. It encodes CASSLDSGRVLYEQYF.

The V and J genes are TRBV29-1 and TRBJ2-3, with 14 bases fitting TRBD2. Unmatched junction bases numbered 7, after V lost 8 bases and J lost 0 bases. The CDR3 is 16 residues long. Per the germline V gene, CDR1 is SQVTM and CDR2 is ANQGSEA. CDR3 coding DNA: TGCAGCACAAAGGGACTAGCGGGGGCTAGCACAGATACGCAGTATTTT. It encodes CSTKGLAGASTDTQYF.

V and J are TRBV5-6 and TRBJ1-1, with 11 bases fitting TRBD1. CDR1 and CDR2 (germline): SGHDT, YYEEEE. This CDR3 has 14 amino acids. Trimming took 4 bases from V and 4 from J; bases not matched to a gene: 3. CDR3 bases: TGTGCCAGCAGCCGGACAGGGGGCCGCACTGAAGCTTTCTTT. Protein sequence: CASSRTGGRTEAFF.

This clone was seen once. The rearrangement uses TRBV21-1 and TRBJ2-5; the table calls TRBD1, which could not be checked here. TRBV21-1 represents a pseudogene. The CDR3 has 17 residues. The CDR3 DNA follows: TGTGCCAGCAGCAAAGAAATGGCAGGGGGTTGGCAAGAGACCCAGTACTTC. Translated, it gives CASSKEMAGGWQETQYF.